This TCR beta chain was documented in a study of shared clonotypes between healthy human individuals. Using roughly 180 ng DNA, approximately 30,000 T cell genomes, the sorted-subset replicate PCRs were run. The data were produced by immunoSEQ multiplex PCR, yet TCRdb's version contains in-frame clones alone and is incomplete. In the table there are fewer than 3 million clones, roughly 92% of which are singletons. The germline CDR1 and CDR2 sequences are SGHDN and FVKESK. The length of the CDR3 is 15 residues. Trimming shortened V by 4 bases and J by 5 bases, and 17 bases separated the two germline ends.

The receptor was isolated from a man between 18 and 35 years old in good health. Some clones in this sample may be carry-over from other donors' samples. The source material was naive CD4+ T cells from PBMCs. Described subset: CD45RA+ positively selected. The chain recombines TRBV14 with TRBJ1-1; no firm D call. As DNA, the CDR3 is TGTGCCAGCAGCCGAGAGGATGAGGGCATTACTGAAGCTTTCTTT. It specifies CASSREDEGITEAFF.